This TCR beta chain was captured by sequencing in a study of PD-1 blockade in classical Hodgkin lymphoma. The data were produced by immunoSEQ multiplex PCR, yet TCRdb's version contains in-frame clones alone and is incomplete. The table has approximately 84,000 clones, about nine tenths seen once. This CDR3 is 15 amino acids long. Losses at the gene ends were 5 bases for V and 3 bases for J; bases not matched to a gene: 6. In germline, CDR1 is SEHNR, CDR2 FQNEAQ (reference sequence). Concerning this clone itself: Its specificity is not known.

The study's findings and limits: Compared with baseline, CD4+ but not CD8+ TCR diversity had risen significantly by C4D1. Complete responders' baseline diversity resembled that of newly diagnosed patients.

Every patient experienced relapse after autologous stem cell transplantation, and brentuximab vedotin exposure varied. The chain recombines TRBV7-9 with TRBJ2-7; TRBD1 matches at 11 bases. Sequenced here: peripheral blood mononuclear cells (PBMCs), sampled at baseline. The TCR comes from a human donor with classical Hodgkin lymphoma. CDR3 loop: CASSPPGTGGYEQYF. CDR3 bases: TGTGCCAGCAGCCCACCCGGGACAGGGGGCTACGAGCAGTACTTC.